This TCR beta chain is drawn from a study of identical twins. Whole-study results and caveats: With abundant cord blood beta clonotypes, insertions were fewer; memory repertoires showed no such pattern. Analyses of zero insertions could be partly confounded by invariant MAIT and iNKT cells.

The CDR3 has 15 amino acids. Germline lookup yields CDR1 DFQATT and CDR2 SNEGSKA (reference sequence). The V and J ends lost 3 bases and 7 bases respectively, with 18 bases between them. MiXCR was run by TCRdb on the 5' RACE reads, yielding one entry per CDR3 protein. The sample shows about 460,000 distinct CDR3 sequences, about 14% of them seen only once. This clonotype has only a few counts. Its antigen is as yet unknown. These data were likewise used in another study, on yellow fever vaccine responses in identical twins.

The sequence was collected from a woman between 18 and 30 years old in good health. The chain carries TRBV20-1 and TRBJ2-2, with a possible D match to TRBD2 (5 bases). The sample comprised CD4+ T cells sorted from blood. The CDR3 here is CSAREDVNFFGELFF. Written as DNA, the CDR3 is TGCAGTGCTAGGGAGGATGTGAACTTTTTCGGGGAGCTGTTTTTT.